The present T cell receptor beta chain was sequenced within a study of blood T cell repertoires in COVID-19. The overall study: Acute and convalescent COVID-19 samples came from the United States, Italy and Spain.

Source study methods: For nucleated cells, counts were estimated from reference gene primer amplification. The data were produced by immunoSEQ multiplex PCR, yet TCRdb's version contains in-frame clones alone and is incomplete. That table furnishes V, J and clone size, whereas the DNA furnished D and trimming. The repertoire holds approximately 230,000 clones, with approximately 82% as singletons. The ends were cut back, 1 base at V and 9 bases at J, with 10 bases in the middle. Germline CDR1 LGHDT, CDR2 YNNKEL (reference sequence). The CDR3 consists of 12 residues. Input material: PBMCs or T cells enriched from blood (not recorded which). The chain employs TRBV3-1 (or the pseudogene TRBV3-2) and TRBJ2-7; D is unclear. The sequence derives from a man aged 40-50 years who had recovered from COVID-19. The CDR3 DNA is TGTGCCAGCAGCCAAGGAGCGACGGGGCAGTACTTC. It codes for CASSQGATGQYF.